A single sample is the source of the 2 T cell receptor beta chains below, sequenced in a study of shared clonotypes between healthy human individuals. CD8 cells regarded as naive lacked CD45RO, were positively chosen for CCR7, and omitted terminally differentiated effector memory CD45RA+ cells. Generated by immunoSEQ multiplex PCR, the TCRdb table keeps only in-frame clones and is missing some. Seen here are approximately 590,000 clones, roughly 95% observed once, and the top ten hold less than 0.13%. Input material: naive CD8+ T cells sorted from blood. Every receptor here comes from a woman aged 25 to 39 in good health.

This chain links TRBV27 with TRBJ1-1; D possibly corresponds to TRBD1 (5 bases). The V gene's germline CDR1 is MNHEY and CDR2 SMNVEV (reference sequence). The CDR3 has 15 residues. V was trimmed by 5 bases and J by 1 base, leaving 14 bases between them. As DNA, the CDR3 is TGTGCCAGCAGTCTTCACGTTGGGGGGAACACTGAAGCTTTCTTT. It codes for CASSLHVGGNTEAFF.

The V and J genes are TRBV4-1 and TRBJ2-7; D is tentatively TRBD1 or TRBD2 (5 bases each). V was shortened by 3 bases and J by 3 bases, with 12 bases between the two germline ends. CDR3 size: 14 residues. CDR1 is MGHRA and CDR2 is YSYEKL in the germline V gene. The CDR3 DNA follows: TGCGCCAGCAGCCACGGGACGGCCAGCTACGAGCAGTACTTC. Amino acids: CASSHGTASYEQYF.